A single sample gave rise to the 3 T cell receptor beta chains below, sequenced in a study of T cells after yellow fever vaccination. One entry per CDR3 protein, called by TCRdb with MiXCR from the 5' RACE reads. Counted here are hundreds of thousands of distinct CDR3 sequences, approximately 19% occurring once; the ten biggest clones make up 15% to 20%. Sequenced material: PBMCs, taken before the yellow fever booster vaccination. These receptor sequences come from a man aged 18-30 years who received the YFV17D yellow fever vaccine.

This clonotype was detected only a few times. V is TRBV6-6 and J is TRBJ2-2; D unclear. The V gene lost 0 bases and the J gene lost 3 bases, with 11 bases spanning the gap. Germline V gene lookup returns CDR1 MNHNY and CDR2 SVGAGI (reference sequence). The CDR3 extends over 16 amino acids. CDR3 nucleotides: TGTGCCAGCAGTTACTCGCGGTGGTACGACACCGGGGAGCTGTTTTTT. It codes for CASSYSRWYDTGELFF.

V usage is TRBV5-1 and J usage is TRBJ1-1; D perhaps matches TRBD1 (6 bases). CDR1 SGHRS and CDR2 YFSETQ come from the germline V gene. The V gene lost 6 bases and the J gene lost 6 bases, with 18 bases spanning the gap. CDR3 length: 14 residues. CDR3 sequence reads: CASNPIGTTAEAFF. Written as DNA, the CDR3 is TGCGCCAGCAATCCCATAGGGACAACGGCTGAAGCTTTCTTT. Full variable domain (rest looked up from reference TRBV5-1 and TRBJ1-1): KAGVTQTPRYLIKTRGQQVTLSCSPISGHRSVSWYQQTPGQGLQFLFEYFSETQRNKGNFPGRFSGRQFSNSRSEMNVSTLELGDSALYLCASNPIGTTAEAFFGQGTRLTVV.

The chain joins TRBV20-1 to TRBJ1-1, with D possibly TRBD1 on 6 matching bases. This CDR3 is 12 amino acids long. Germline V lookup: CDR1 DFQATT, CDR2 SNEGSKA (reference sequence). The V end lost 6 bases, the J end lost 3 bases, and 11 bases lay between the germline ends. The CDR3 DNA reads as TGCAGTGCCCACGGGGGCCACACTGAAGCTTTCTTT. It codes for CSAHGGHTEAFF.